This record looks at one T cell receptor (beta chain) sequence and its context. The CDR3 loop spans 15 amino acids. Per germline, CDR1 MNHEY and CDR2 SMNVEV (reference sequence). The V and J ends lost 6 bases and 4 bases respectively, with 18 bases between them. The entry originates in a study of T cell changes during pregnancy in multiple sclerosis. Sequenced by immunoSEQ multiplex PCR; TCRdb stores in-frame clones only, minus some. The sample has under 60,000 clones; around 92% are singletons. The chain has TRBV27 and TRBJ2-5; a weak D match, TRBD1 (6 bases). This TCR was sampled from a female donor with multiple sclerosis, enrolled in a pregnancy study. Sequenced material: CD4+ T cells from peripheral blood mononuclear cells, taken after pregnancy. The CDR3 spells CASSVSGQQRETQYF. The CDR3 nucleotides are TGTGCCAGCAGCGTCTCCGGACAGCAGAGAGAGACCCAGTACTTC.